The T cell receptor (beta chain) under discussion was sequenced for a study of vaccination and CD4 T cells after COVID-19. Noted treatment: roughly ten-day PBMC culture with coronavirus spike peptide pools or control peptides (ViraFEST assay). CD4+ T cells of the unexposed donor were collected before the COVID-19 pandemic (2011-2018). This clonotype showed up just a few times. What it binds is not known. Cultured CD4+ T-cell DNA underwent Oncomine TCR Beta short-read sequencing. One entry per CDR3 protein results from TCRdb running MiXCR on the PCR reads. The sample holds several thousand distinct CDR3 sequences, approximately 39% seen once. V lost 1 base and J 6 bases, leaving 19 bases between the germline ends. The germline V gene encodes CDR1 SNHLY and CDR2 FYNNEI. This CDR3 region has 17 residues.

The chain carries TRBV2 and TRBJ1-5, with a possible D match to TRBD1 (5 bases). The sample taken for sequencing was CD4+ T cells from blood, cultured in vitro. The TCR sequence derives from a human donor in good health. The CDR3 protein is CASSEGRGHGVSQPQHF. CDR3 bases: TGTGCCAGCAGTGAAGGACGAGGACACGGGGTGAGTCAGCCCCAGCATTTT.